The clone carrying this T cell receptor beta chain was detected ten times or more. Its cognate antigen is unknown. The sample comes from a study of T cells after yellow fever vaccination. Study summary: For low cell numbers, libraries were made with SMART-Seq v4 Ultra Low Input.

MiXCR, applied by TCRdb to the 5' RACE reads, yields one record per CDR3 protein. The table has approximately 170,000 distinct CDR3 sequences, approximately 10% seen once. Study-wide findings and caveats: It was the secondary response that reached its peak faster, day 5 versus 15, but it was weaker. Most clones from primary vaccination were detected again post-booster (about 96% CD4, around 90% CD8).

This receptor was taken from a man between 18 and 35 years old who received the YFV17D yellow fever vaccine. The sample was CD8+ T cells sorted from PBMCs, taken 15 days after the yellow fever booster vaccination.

The CDR3 DNA sequence: TGTGCCAGCAGTGAAGCCCCAGCTAACTATGGCTACACCTTC. This codes for CASSEAPANYGYTF. V and J are TRBV2 and TRBJ1-2; D gene ambiguous. The CDR3 is 14 residues long. V was pared by 0 bases and J by 0 bases, with 5 bases between. Per the germline V gene, CDR1 is SNHLY and CDR2 is FYNNEI.